Sequencing of this TCR beta chain was carried out in a study of cytomegalovirus exposure and HLA in healthy donors. In germline, CDR1 is MGHRA, CDR2 YSYEKL. The CDR3 is made up of 14 amino acids. Trimming stripped 4 bases from V and 7 bases from J, with 14 bases between. The PCR ran on 60 Vbeta and 13 Jbeta primers. Using immunoSEQ multiplex PCR, the repertoire was profiled, and TCRdb retains in-frame clones only, with some absent. The sample records roughly 150,000 clones, around 75% being singletons. The chain links TRBV4-1 to TRBJ1-5; D perhaps matches TRBD1 (5 bases). The TCR originated in a male donor in good health and CMV-seronegative. The sequenced sample was PBMCs. The CDR3 loop is CASSPSGGRQPQHF. CDR3 bases: TGCGCCAGCAGCCCCTCGGGGGGACGACAGCCCCAGCATTTT.